The 24 T cell receptor beta chains presented below share a single source sample, sequenced in a study of regulatory T cells in long-lasting Graves disease. Researchers made TCR beta libraries by using iRepertoire HTBI primers and running Arm-PCR on CDR3 regions. MiXCR was run by TCRdb on the multiplex PCR reads, yielding one entry per CDR3 protein. The sample has some 560,000 distinct CDR3 sequences; about 16% are singletons. Time point given: newly diagnosed GD, antithyroid drugs for less than 3 months. PBMC RNA served as the TCR library source. The data were also submitted as part of a second study, on T cells in Graves' hyperthyroidism and ophthalmopathy.

This material consisted of peripheral blood mononuclear cells (PBMCs), taken at new diagnosis, from a patient treated with antithyroid drugs. These receptors were collected from a woman aged 35-65 years with Graves disease.

This clonotype appeared a few times. The V and J genes are TRBV7-3 and TRBJ1-4; D is ambiguous. From germline, CDR1 is SGHTA and CDR2 FQGTGA. The V gene lost 0 bases and the J gene lost 4 bases, with 21 bases spanning the gap. CDR3 length equals 19 residues. The chain's CDR3 is CASSLTPLAAGAFNEKLFF. The CDR3, as DNA: TGTGCCAGCAGCTTAACGCCCCTGGCAGCTGGAGCCTTTAATGAAAAACTGTTTTTT.

The sample holds many counts of this clonotype. The CDR3 is CASKRDFNNEQFF. For the CDR3, the DNA is TGTGCCAGCAAGAGGGACTTCAACAATGAGCAGTTCTTC. V is TRBV2 and J is TRBJ2-1; D may be TRBD2 (6 bases). Deletions cut 7 bases from V and 5 bases from J, with 12 bases between. From germline, CDR1 is SNHLY and CDR2 FYNNEI. The CDR3 totals 13 residues.

In this sample, this clonotype turned up many times. The V and J genes are TRBV20-1 and TRBJ2-3; maybe TRBD1 (5 bases). The CDR3 runs to 17 residues. Germline V gene sequence: CDR1 DFQATT, CDR2 SNEGSKA (reference sequence). V lost 2 bases and J lost 3, with 21 bases in between. This CDR3 is CSARRPGLPFLTDTQYF. In DNA, the CDR3 is TGCAGTGCTAGACGGCCAGGGCTTCCTTTTTTGACAGATACGCAGTATTTT.

The chain couples TRBV19 to TRBJ1-1, with TRBD1 matching 9 bases. The CDR3 totals 12 residues. V lost 11 bases and J lost 7; bases outside the gene matches: 8. Germline-derived CDR1 and CDR2 are LNHDA and SQIVND (reference sequence). CDR3 sequence (DNA): TGTGCCCCACAATGGGGACAGGGTGAAGCTTTCTTT. This translates into CAPQWGQGEAFF.

This clonotype occurred many times. The genes are TRBV3-1 and TRBJ1-1; no reliable D call. This CDR3 is 15 amino acids long. Per the germline V gene, CDR1 is LGHDT and CDR2 is YNNKEL (reference sequence). With 4 bases removed from V and 0 bases from J, the gap between germline ends came to 12 bases. CDR3 in amino acids: CASSPMTKMNTEAFF. CDR3 coding DNA: TGTGCCAGCAGCCCGATGACAAAAATGAACACTGAAGCTTTCTTT.

The chain is built from TRBV10-3 and TRBJ2-3; the D call may be TRBD1 or TRBD2 (5 bases each). The CDR3 is 14 residues long. Per the germline V gene, CDR1 is ENHRY and CDR2 is SYGVKD. V dropped 2 bases and J dropped 2 bases, with 8 bases sitting between them. The CDR3, as DNA: TGTGCCATCAGTGAGGAGGGGCTCACAGATACGCAGTATTTT. Its translation is CAISEEGLTDTQYF.

This clonotype came up a few times. V and J are TRBV20-1 and TRBJ1-3; 8 nucleotides agree with TRBD1. J lost 4 bases, V lost 5 bases, and 16 bases had no gene match. The CDR3 spans 17 residues. CDR1 and CDR2 (germline): DFQATT, SNEGSKA (reference sequence). The DNA for the CDR3 is TGCAGTGCTCGACCGGGACAGGCGGATCTAGTCGGAAACACCATATATTTT. Amino acid sequence: CSARPGQADLVGNTIYF.

This clonotype was seen a handful of times. The rearrangement links TRBV6-1 to TRBJ1-2; a possible D gene is TRBD1 (5 bases). Between the trimmed V and J ends, which lost 6 bases and 4 bases, there was a span of 18 bases. CDR3 length: 15 residues. The germline CDR1 and CDR2 sequences are MNHNS and SASEGT. CDR3 loop: CASRTNQGLVYGYTF. For the CDR3, the DNA is TGTGCCAGCAGAACAAACCAGGGCTTGGTCTATGGCTACACCTTC.

This clonotype came up a few times. The gene calls are TRBV6-1 and TRBJ1-4; D remains ambiguous. The CDR3 has 14 amino acids. Trimming took 6 bases from V and 4 from J, leaving 12 bases between them. Germline lookup yields CDR1 MNHNS and CDR2 SASEGT. CDR3 region: CASSRSLSNEKLFF. The CDR3 bases are TGTGCCAGCAGCCGTTCCCTGAGTAATGAAAAACTGTTTTTT.

This clonotype was detected ten times or more. This chain uses TRBV2 with TRBJ1-4; D unresolved. The CDR3 is 15 amino acids. The V gene lost 5 bases and the J gene lost 0 bases, with 10 bases spanning the gap. CDR1 and CDR2 (germline): SNHLY, FYNNEI. In DNA, the CDR3 is TGTGCCAGCAGTTCTCGCTCCCCAACTAATGAAAAACTGTTTTTT. It is translated as CASSSRSPTNEKLFF.

This clonotype was seen only a few times. The chain recombines TRBV29-1 with TRBJ2-7; 9 nucleotides match TRBD1. CDR3 length equals 15 residues. The V and J ends lost 7 bases and 3 bases, in that order; junction bases with no gene match: 13. Germline assignment: CDR1 SQVTM and CDR2 ANQGSEA. The CDR3 protein is CSAELPGQGHYEQYF. The CDR3 DNA is TGCAGCGCCGAACTGCCGGGACAGGGCCACTACGAGCAGTACTTC.

The table lists this clonotype with many counts. The J gene is TRBJ2-5, the V gene TRBV6-2 or TRBV6-3; D remains ambiguous. The V end was cut by 2 bases, the J end by 2 bases, with 9 bases between. Germline V gives CDR1 MNHEY, CDR2 SVGEGT. The CDR3 is 14 residues long. The CDR3 nucleotides read TGTGCCAGCAGTTACGGAAGGCGGCAAGAGACCCAGTACTTC. This translates into CASSYGRRQETQYF.

This clonotype was counted at least ten times. This CDR3 is CASSRGTLDGYTF. The DNA for the CDR3 is TGTGCCAGCAGCCGCGGGACTTTGGACGGCTACACCTTC. The V and J genes are TRBV11-2 and TRBJ1-2, with a possible D match to TRBD1 (5 bases). The CDR3 extends over 13 amino acids. Germline CDR1 is SGHAT and CDR2 is FQNNGV. V shed 5 bases and J shed 8 bases, with 15 bases lying between them.

The rearrangement joins TRBV5-5 to TRBJ2-5, with 14 nucleotides matching TRBD2. Losses at the gene ends were 4 bases for V and 5 bases for J; bases not matched to a gene: 4. Germline CDR1 SGHKS, CDR2 YYEKEE (reference sequence). The CDR3 extends over 15 amino acids. The CDR3 here is CASSHGLAGGETQYF. The CDR3, as DNA: TGTGCCAGCAGCCATGGACTAGCGGGGGGTGAGACCCAGTACTTC.

This clonotype was counted only a few times. The chain combines TRBV7-9 with TRBJ2-1; 13 nucleotides match TRBD2. Trimming removed 1 base from V and 9 bases from J; junction bases left unmatched: 6. Germline V gene lookup returns CDR1 SEHNR and CDR2 FQNEAQ (reference sequence). The CDR3 covers 16 residues. The CDR3 DNA sequence: TGTGCCAGCAGCTTAGTCCGGACTAGCGGGGGAGGTGAGCAGTTCTTC. As protein: CASSLVRTSGGGEQFF.

The rearrangement links TRBV4-1 to TRBJ2-3; D uncertain. The CDR3 sequence is 13 residues long. The germline CDR1 and CDR2 sequences are MGHRA and YSYEKL. Between the trimmed V and J ends, which lost 3 bases and 3 bases, there was a span of 7 bases. The CDR3 nucleotides are TGCGCCAGCAGCCACCCCAGGACAGATACGCAGTATTTT. This translates into CASSHPRTDTQYF.

This clonotype was detected many times. This chain connects TRBV5-1 to TRBJ2-5, with D possibly called TRBD1 or TRBD2 (5 bases each). The ends were cut back, 0 bases at V and 7 bases at J, with 10 bases in the middle. Germline loops: CDR1 SGHRS, CDR2 YFSETQ. The CDR3 contains 13 residues. As DNA, the CDR3 is TGCGCCAGCAGCTTGGGGCAGAGGGGGACCCAGTACTTC. This encodes CASSLGQRGTQYF.

In its sample, this clonotype was seen many times. The chain joins TRBV3-1 to TRBJ2-5; D uncertain. CDR1 and CDR2 from the germline V gene are LGHDT and YNNKEL (reference sequence). V lost 5 bases and J lost 1, with 8 bases in between. CDR3 length equals 13 residues. The CDR3 loop is CASSVVGQETQYF. The CDR3, as DNA: TGTGCCAGCAGCGTCGTTGGCCAAGAGACCCAGTACTTC.

In this sample, this clonotype turned up a few times. The chain couples TRBV12-3 or TRBV12-4 to TRBJ1-2; possibly TRBD1 for D (5 bases). The CDR3 covers 12 residues. V was pared by 6 bases and J by 4 bases, with 9 bases between. The CDR3 reads CASRDTGYGYTF. In nucleotides, the CDR3 is TGTGCCAGCAGAGATACAGGCTATGGCTACACCTTC.

This clonotype was observed at least ten times. This chain connects TRBV3-1 to TRBJ1-4; D not resolved. The germline CDR1 and CDR2 sequences are LGHDT and YNNKEL (reference sequence). The V end lost 1 base, the J end lost 7 bases, and 7 bases lay between the germline ends. This CDR3 region has 13 residues. Here the CDR3 reads CASSQGPSEKLFF. The CDR3 DNA reads as TGTGCCAGCAGCCAAGGCCCCTCTGAAAAACTGTTTTTT.

This clonotype appeared many times. This rearrangement joins TRBV2 to TRBJ2-7; either TRBD1 or TRBD2 may supply D (5 bases each). Germline assignment: CDR1 SNHLY and CDR2 FYNNEI. CDR3 length equals 14 residues. V gave up 6 bases and J gave up 5 bases, with 17 bases separating them. The CDR3 reads CASRRDPALNEQYF. DNA for the CDR3: TGTGCCAGCAGAAGGGACCCTGCCCTGAACGAGCAGTACTTC.

This clonotype was detected a few times. A much larger clone is a single base away; this may be a read error. V and J are TRBV6-5 and TRBJ1-5; D is unclear. Per the germline V gene, CDR1 is MNHEY and CDR2 is SVGAGI. The CDR3 totals 14 residues. The CDR3 reads CASSYRLGNRPQHF. For the CDR3, the DNA is TGTGCCAGCAGTTACAGGCTAGGCAATCGGCCCCAGCATTTT.

This clonotype was counted a few times. V and J are TRBV28 and TRBJ2-7; no clear D gene. The CDR3 has 13 residues. Germline CDR1 is MDHEN and CDR2 is SYDVKM. The germline V and J ends were trimmed by 5 bases and 6 bases, with 14 bases remaining between them. CDR3 DNA sequence: TGTGCCAGCAGTCCGATTTTTAGGTTCGAGCAGTACTTC. Protein: CASSPIFRFEQYF.

This clonotype was counted at least ten times. This chain connects TRBV3-1 to TRBJ2-3; D unresolved. Trimming took off 1 base at V and 3 bases at J, with 11 bases between the two ends. CDR3 length: 15 residues. The germline V gene encodes CDR1 LGHDT and CDR2 YNNKEL (reference sequence). CDR3 bases: TGTGCCAGCAGCCAAGCAAAGGGAATGACAGATACGCAGTATTTT. This codes for CASSQAKGMTDTQYF.